At least ten counts were recorded for the clone carrying this T cell receptor (beta chain). The antigen is unknown. V was clipped by 3 bases and J by 4 bases, with 13 bases between them. Germline-derived CDR1 and CDR2 are MDHEN and SYDVKM. This CDR3 region has 15 residues. In building TCR beta libraries, iRepertoire HTBI primers were used together with Arm-PCR of CDR3 regions. TCRdb itself ran the multiplex PCR reads through MiXCR, one entry per CDR3 protein. The sample consists of 400,000 to 500,000 distinct CDR3 sequences, approximately 15% of them appearing once. Sample time point: newly diagnosed GD, antithyroid drugs for less than 3 months. Researchers made the TCR library from RNA that was extracted from PBMCs. This entry comes from a study of regulatory T cells in long-lasting Graves disease. Whole-study findings and limits: Persistent disease preferred TRBV28, TRBJ1-2 and TRBJ2-5; new disease, TRBV20-1 and TRBJ2-1.

These records were also assigned to another study, of T cells in Graves' hyperthyroidism and ophthalmopathy.

The gene calls are TRBV28 and TRBJ2-1, with D perhaps given as TRBD1 or TRBD2 (5 bases each). This TCR was sampled from a woman aged 50 to 65 with Graves disease. The specimen was peripheral blood mononuclear cells (PBMCs), collected at new diagnosis, from a patient treated with antithyroid drugs. The CDR3 loop is CASSLVGDLYNEQFF. Here the CDR3 DNA reads TGTGCCAGCAGTTTGGTTGGGGACCTTTACAATGAGCAGTTCTTC.